The source of this T cell receptor (beta chain) is a study of CD8 T cells in ankylosing spondylitis. Study-wide points: Both synovial fluid and blood in reactive arthritis had previously been reported to carry some motif variants.

V was pared by 0 bases and J by 3 bases, with 10 bases between. The CDR3 extends over 15 amino acids. Germline CDR1 SGHKS, CDR2 YYEKEE (reference sequence). Quantitative barcoded 5'-RACE was used to prepare TCR beta libraries. TCRdb itself ran the 5' RACE reads through MiXCR, one entry per CDR3 protein. There are roughly 200,000 distinct CDR3 sequences in the sample; under 30% occur only once, and 5% to 7.5% lies in the top ten. On this clonotype: Its antigen is undetermined.

This clonotype originated in a male donor with ankylosing spondylitis or in good health (not recorded which). The chain employs TRBV5-5 and TRBJ2-1; D is perhaps TRBD2 (6 bases). What was sequenced was blood, either unsorted or a sorted T cell fraction (not recorded which). Here the CDR3 reads CASSLDRGVYNEQFF. CDR3 in DNA: TGTGCCAGCAGCTTGGACCGCGGGGTCTACAATGAGCAGTTCTTC.